This is a list of T cell receptor beta chains from one sample in a study of a mutant IDH1 vaccine in newly diagnosed glioma. Their cognate antigens are unknown. Profiling relied on immunoSEQ multiplex PCR, and the TCRdb table lists in-frame clones only, not all of them. The table lists roughly 52,000 clones, 76% of them singletons. The source was PBMCs, collected from a glioma patient whose treatment included an IDH1 peptide vaccine. All receptors derive from a man in his forties or fifties with glioma. Both conserved end residues are part of each CDR3. Fields, in order: clone size, D gene, V gene, J gene, CDR3 protein, CDR3 DNA. D genes are given only for firm matches. Not all rows give a size; the values are once, few, many and, for expanded clones, a class.

.	.	TRBV28	TRBJ1-1	CASSLRAGMNTEAFF	TGTGCCAGCAGTCTGCGCGCGGGAATGAACACTGAAGCTTTCTTT
.	.	TRBV2	TRBJ2-5	CASSEVYRAQETQYF	TGTGCCAGCAGTGAAGTTTACAGGGCTCAAGAGACCCAGTACTTC
.	.	TRBV5-1	TRBJ2-4	CASSPDIAKNIQYF	TGCGCCAGCAGCCCGGACATAGCCAAAAACATTCAGTACTTC
.	.	TRBV7-2	TRBJ2-3	CASSLGLATGDTQYF	TGTGCCAGCAGCTTAGGGCTAGCGACGGGAGATACGCAGTATTTT
.	.	TRBV7-9	TRBJ2-1	CASSLAYNEQFF	TGTGCCAGCAGCTTGGCATACAATGAGCAGTTCTTC
.	.	TRBV6-5	TRBJ1-2	CASSALLAAAAGYTF	TGTGCCAGCAGCGCCCTTCTAGCCGCCGCGGCCGGCTACACCTTC
.	.	TRBV19	TRBJ1-2	CASSVSRGNYGYTF	TGTGCCAGTAGTGTTAGCCGGGGTAACTATGGCTACACCTTC
few	TRBD1	TRBV18	TRBJ1-4	CASSPTGGRGMANEKLFF	TGTGCCAGCTCACCCACAGGGGGGAGAGGAATGGCTAATGAAAAACTGTTTTTT
.	.	TRBV11-3	TRBJ1-3	CASSLLTMGNTIYF	TGTGCCAGCAGCCTGTTGACAATGGGAAACACCATATATTTT
.	TRBD1	TRBV18	TRBJ1-5	CASSRDREQPQHF	TGTGCCAGCTCACGGGACAGGGAGCAGCCCCAGCATTTT
.	.	TRBV5-8	TRBJ2-1	CASSFSSSNEQFF	TGTGCCAGCAGCTTCTCCTCTAGCAATGAGCAGTTCTTC
few	.	TRBV18	TRBJ2-2	CASSPRTVNTGELFF	TGTGCCAGCTCACCAAGGACAGTCAACACCGGGGAGCTGTTTTTT
.	.	TRBV18	TRBJ2-7	CASSQLEGRRAYEQYF	TGTGCCAGCTCACAATTAGAGGGGCGGAGAGCCTACGAGCAGTACTTC
.	.	TRBV25-1	TRBJ2-1	CASDQGGNEQFF	TGTGCCAGCGACCAAGGAGGCAATGAGCAGTTCTTC
.	TRBD1	TRBV28	TRBJ1-5	CASKPGQGEYSNQPQHF	TGTGCCAGTAAACCCGGACAGGGAGAATATAGCAATCAGCCCCAGCATTTT
.	.	TRBV4-3	TRBJ2-1	CASSQYRAGSYNEQFF	TGCGCCAGCAGCCAATACAGGGCTGGCTCCTACAATGAGCAGTTCTTC
.	.	TRBV15	TRBJ1-2	CATSEPGGRSYGYTF	TGTGCCACCAGCGAACCCGGGGGTAGAAGCTATGGCTACACCTTC
few	TRBD1	TRBV2	TRBJ1-5	CASASTGTGSQGNQPQHF	TGTGCCAGCGCCTCTACCGGGACAGGATCTCAGGGCAATCAGCCCCAGCATTTT
.	.	TRBV18	TRBJ2-2	CASSQGRDWAGELFF	TGTGCCAGCTCACAGGGACGGGACTGGGCCGGGGAGCTGTTTTTT
.	.	TRBV7-9	TRBJ2-7	CASSLSRGLYEQYF	TGTGCCAGCAGCTTATCGCGAGGCCTCTACGAGCAGTACTTC
.	.	TRBV19	TRBJ2-3	CASSGVGTDTQYF	TGTGCCAGTAGTGGGGTGGGAACAGATACGCAGTATTTT
.	TRBD1	TRBV9	TRBJ2-4	CASSPGQGAGIQYF	TGTGCCAGCAGCCCGGGACAGGGGGCCGGGATTCAGTACTTC
.	.	TRBV7-9	TRBJ1-2	CASSLSVGAEGYTF	TGTGCCAGCAGCTTATCGGTGGGGGCGGAAGGCTACACCTTC
.	TRBD1	TRBV19	TRBJ1-2	CASAPGTGGSYGYTF	TGTGCCAGTGCTCCCGGGACAGGGGGCAGCTATGGCTACACCTTC
.	TRBD2	TRBV7-9	TRBJ2-1	CASSLGLAGGEQFF	TGTGCCAGCAGCTTAGGGCTAGCGGGCGGTGAGCAGTTCTTC
few	.	TRBV19	TRBJ1-5	CASSIAGSLNQPQHF	TGTGCCAGTAGTATAGCCGGCAGCCTCAATCAGCCCCAGCATTTT
.	.	TRBV7-9	TRBJ2-2	CASRGNVRTSPNTGELFF	TGTGCCAGCAGGGGGAACGTTCGGACATCCCCCAACACCGGGGAGCTGTTTTTT
.	.	TRBV6-6	TRBJ2-1	CASSRDIKSYNEQFF	TGTGCCAGCAGCCGAGACATAAAGTCCTACAATGAGCAGTTCTTC
.	.	TRBV19	TRBJ2-1	CASSAVLGRHNEQFF	TGTGCCAGTAGTGCCGTCCTAGGGAGACACAATGAGCAGTTCTTC
.	TRBD1	TRBV13	TRBJ1-1	CASSPSRDRRWFTEAFF	TGTGCCAGCAGCCCGAGCCGGGACAGGCGGTGGTTCACTGAAGCTTTCTTT
.	TRBD1	TRBV14	TRBJ2-7	CASSHPGTGYEQYF	TGTGCCAGCAGCCATCCAGGGACAGGTTACGAGCAGTACTTC
once	.	TRBV9	TRBJ2-3	CASSVGDTQYF	TGTGCCAGCAGCGTCGGAGATACGCAGTATTTT
.	.	TRBV4-1	TRBJ2-7	CASSQIPGSSYEQYF	TGCGCCAGCAGCCAAATCCCCGGCAGCTCCTACGAGCAGTACTTC
.	TRBD2	TRBV10-2	TRBJ2-1	CASSVRTSGSNEQFF	TGCGCCAGCAGTGTCAGAACTAGCGGGAGCAATGAGCAGTTCTTC
.	.	TRBV11-3	TRBJ1-5	CASSLDSNQPQHF	TGTGCCAGCAGCCTGGATAGCAATCAGCCCCAGCATTTT
few	TRBD2	TRBV9	TRBJ2-1	CASSVGASGRGEEQFF	TGTGCCAGCAGCGTAGGGGCTAGCGGGAGAGGAGAGGAGCAGTTCTTC
.	TRBD1	TRBV7-8	TRBJ2-3	CASSYILGQGAADTQYF	TGTGCCAGCAGCTATATACTGGGACAGGGGGCCGCAGATACGCAGTATTTT
.	TRBD2	TRBV5-4	TRBJ2-7	CASSAGTSVTYEQYF	TGTGCCAGCAGCGCCGGGACTAGCGTAACCTACGAGCAGTACTTC
.	.	TRBV6-5	TRBJ1-1	CATRTVFDTEAFF	TGTGCCACGAGGACGGTGTTTGACACTGAAGCTTTCTTT
.	TRBD2	TRBV5-1	TRBJ2-1	CASSLENPGLGSNEQFF	TGCGCCAGCAGCTTGGAAAATCCGGGACTAGGCTCTAATGAGCAGTTCTTC
.	.	TRBV18	TRBJ2-2	CASSPAGILNTGELFF	TGTGCCAGCTCACCTGCAGGGATTTTGAACACCGGGGAGCTGTTTTTT
.	TRBD1	TRBV6-5	TRBJ2-5	CASRGPGQQKETQYF	TGTGCCAGCAGGGGTCCGGGACAGCAAAAAGAGACCCAGTACTTC
.	TRBD1	TRBV7-8	TRBJ1-2	CASSRSGDRGLYGYTF	TGTGCCAGCAGCCGCTCAGGGGACAGGGGCCTCTATGGCTACACCTTC
.	.	TRBV6-5	TRBJ2-6	CASSYSNNAGANVLTF	TGTGCCAGCAGTTACTCGAACAATGCAGGGGCCAACGTCCTGACTTTC
once	TRBD1	TRBV9	TRBJ1-2	CASSVTGGGSYGYTF	TGTGCCAGCAGCGTGACAGGGGGTGGGTCATATGGCTACACCTTC
.	.	TRBV6-5	TRBJ2-5	CASSYSGQETQYF	TGTGCCAGCAGTTACTCAGGCCAAGAGACCCAGTACTTC
.	.	TRBV20-1	TRBJ1-2	CSAAGRGGYTF	TGCAGTGCGGCCGGTCGGGGTGGCTACACCTTC
.	TRBD1	TRBV15	TRBJ1-1	CATSRGDRGLNTEAFF	TGTGCCACCAGCCGAGGGGACAGGGGGTTGAACACTGAAGCTTTCTTT
.	.	TRBV2	TRBJ1-2	CASSQRTIDYGYTF	TGTGCCAGCAGTCAAAGGACAATAGACTATGGCTACACCTTC
.	TRBD1	TRBV7-9	TRBJ2-7	CASSFPKGANDEQYF	TGTGCCAGCAGCTTCCCCAAGGGGGCTAACGACGAGCAGTACTTC
once	.	TRBV25-1	TRBJ2-7	CASSATGFLYEQYF	TGTGCCAGCAGTGCAACAGGGTTCCTCTACGAGCAGTACTTC
.	.	TRBV27	TRBJ2-5	CASSLRWDTEETQYF	TGTGCCAGCAGTTTAAGGTGGGACACCGAAGAGACCCAGTACTTC
.	.	TRBV11-3	TRBJ2-3	CASSLGLRNTDTQYF	TGTGCCAGCAGCTTAGGCCTTAGAAACACAGATACGCAGTATTTT
.	.	TRBV14	TRBJ2-1	CASSQEGEGEQFF	TGTGCCAGCAGCCAAGAAGGGGAAGGTGAGCAGTTCTTC
.	.	TRBV7-8	TRBJ2-1	CASSSSASEHQQFF	TGTGCCAGCTCCTCCTCGGCTAGCGAGCATCAGCAGTTCTTC
few	TRBD1	TRBV7-9	TRBJ1-4	CASSAAWTGMKKLFF	TGTGCCAGCAGCGCCGCTTGGACAGGGATGAAAAAACTGTTTTTT
.	.	TRBV6-5	TRBJ1-6	CASTGGSYNSPLHF	TGTGCCAGCACCGGGGGGAGCTATAATTCACCCCTCCACTTT
.	.	TRBV7-2	TRBJ1-3	CASSTLGGSGNTIYF	TGTGCCAGCAGCACCCTGGGGGGTTCTGGAAACACCATATATTTT
.	.	TRBV4-1	TRBJ2-2	CASSQVAEELFF	TGCGCCAGCAGCCAGGTGGCAGAGGAGCTGTTTTTT
.	.	TRBV7-2	TRBJ1-1	CASSLNQGEILMNTEAFF	TGTGCCAGCAGCTTAAATCAGGGAGAGATCCTTATGAACACTGAAGCTTTCTTT